Sequencing of this T cell receptor (beta chain) was carried out in a study of shared clonotypes between healthy human individuals. Study context: Researchers assigned three CD4 naive, three CD4 memory, two CD8 naive and one CD8 memory plate to each donor. Whole-study results and caveats: About 5% was the fraction of naive CD4 clonotypes found shared across several donors.

The protocol was immunoSEQ multiplex PCR, while the TCRdb copy is restricted to in-frame clones and leaves out a portion. The data contain about 2.3 million clones, roughly 93% of them seen just once; the ten biggest clones take up about 0.37%. As for this clone: No antigen is known for it.

This receptor was obtained from a man aged 18 to 30 in good health. Some clones in this sample may be carry-over from other donors' samples. The source material was naive CD4+ T cells from PBMCs. The subset was: CD45RA+ positively selected.

CDR3 amino acids: CASGLGLAGGPTDTQYF. DNA for the CDR3: TGTGCTAGTGGCCTCGGACTAGCGGGAGGCCCGACAGATACGCAGTATTTT. The gene calls are TRBV12-5 and TRBJ2-3; 14 bases map to TRBD2. V gave up 6 bases and J gave up 3 bases; unmatched junction bases: 8. There are 17 residues in the CDR3. CDR1 and CDR2 (germline): LGHNT, FRNRAP.